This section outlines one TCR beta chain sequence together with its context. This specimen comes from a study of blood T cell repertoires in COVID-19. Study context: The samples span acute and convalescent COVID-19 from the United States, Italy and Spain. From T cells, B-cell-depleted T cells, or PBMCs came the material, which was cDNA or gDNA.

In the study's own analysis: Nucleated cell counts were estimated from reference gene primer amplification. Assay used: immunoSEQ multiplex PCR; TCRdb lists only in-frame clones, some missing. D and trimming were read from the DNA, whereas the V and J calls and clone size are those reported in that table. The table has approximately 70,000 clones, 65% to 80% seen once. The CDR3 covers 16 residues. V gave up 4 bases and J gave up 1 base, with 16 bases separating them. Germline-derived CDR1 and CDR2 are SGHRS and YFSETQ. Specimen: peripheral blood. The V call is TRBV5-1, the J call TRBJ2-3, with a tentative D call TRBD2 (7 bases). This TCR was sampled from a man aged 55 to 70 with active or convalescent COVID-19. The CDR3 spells CASSPPGAGGTDTQYF. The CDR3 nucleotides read TGCGCCAGCAGCCCCCCAGGGGCGGGGGGCACAGATACGCAGTATTTT.